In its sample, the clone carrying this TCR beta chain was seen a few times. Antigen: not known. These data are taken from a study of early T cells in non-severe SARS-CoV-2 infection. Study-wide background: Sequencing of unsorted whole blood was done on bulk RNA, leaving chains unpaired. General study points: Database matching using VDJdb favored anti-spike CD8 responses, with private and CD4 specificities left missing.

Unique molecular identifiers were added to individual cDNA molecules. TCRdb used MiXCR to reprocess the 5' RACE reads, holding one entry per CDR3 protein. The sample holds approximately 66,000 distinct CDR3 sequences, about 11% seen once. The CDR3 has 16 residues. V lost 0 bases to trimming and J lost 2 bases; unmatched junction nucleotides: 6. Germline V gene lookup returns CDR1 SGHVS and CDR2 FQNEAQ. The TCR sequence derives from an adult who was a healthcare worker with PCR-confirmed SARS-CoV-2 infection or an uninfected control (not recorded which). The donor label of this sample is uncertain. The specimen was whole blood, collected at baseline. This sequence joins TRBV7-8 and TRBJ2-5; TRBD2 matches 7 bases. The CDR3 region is CASSLALTSAQETQYF. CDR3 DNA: TGTGCCAGCAGCTTAGCCCTCACTAGCGCTCAAGAGACCCAGTACTTC.